This T cell receptor beta chain was profiled in a study of glioma-infiltrating T cells after dendritic cell vaccination. Study-wide results and caveats: Higher TCR clonality did not directly relate to longer survival.

As to this clone: Its target is unknown.

Profiled with immunoSEQ multiplex PCR; TCRdb holds only in-frame clones, not every one. Of 100,000 or so clones in the sample, 80% are singletons; the top ten hold about 5.5%. The time point was: after dendritic cell vaccination, including at tumor progression/relapse. The CDR3 is made up of 14 amino acids. CDR1 SNHLY and CDR2 FYNNEI come from the germline V gene. The V and J ends lost 5 bases and 4 bases respectively, with 14 bases between them. The sequencing here drew on blood, taken after dendritic cell vaccination. This chain connects TRBV2 to TRBJ1-2; D might be TRBD1 (6 bases). The TCR was taken from a human donor with glioblastoma. CDR3 residues: CASSPDSLPYGYTF. CDR3 coding DNA: TGTGCCAGCAGTCCGGACAGCCTACCCTATGGCTACACCTTC.